This T cell receptor beta chain is from a study of cytomegalovirus exposure and HLA in healthy donors (dated by TCRdb to about 2017). Background on the whole study: An earlier analysis of approximately 590 of the donors reported approximately 270 Gb of sequence data and 100 million to 130 million unique TCR beta sequences from around 200 million T cells. Class I and class II HLA loci were covered by the typing at four-digit resolution. A separate validation cohort of 100 to 150 different subjects was used in addition to the 666-subject first cohort. The study was designed to test whether signatures of past pathogen exposure could be identified by cataloging public T cell receptors. The study combined high-throughput TCR immunosequencing, statistical association of individual TCRs with disease status, and machine learning to predict cytomegalovirus infection status. An earlier analysis of 587 of the donors used high-throughput TCR beta sequencing to judge whether each TCR beta V gene segment behaved as functional or pseudogenic. An early release covering around 630 HLA-typed donors comprised approximately 290 gigabases of sequencing data and roughly 86 million unique TCR sequences. To study patterns of TCR occurrence, a later analysis re-analyzed previously published TCR beta repertoires from just over 650 donors and added high-resolution HLA genotyping. The later analysis used no new phenotypic data to find candidate immune exposures, relying instead on TCR beta sequences and their occurrence across donors. Typing coverage varied by locus: roughly 620-640 donors for A, B, C, DRB1 and DQB1; roughly 520 for DQA1; about 600 for DPA1; more than 450 for DPB1. Using immunosequencing, the study profiled T cell repertoires from fewer than 700 subjects and related those repertoires to cytomegalovirus serostatus. Among 300 to 450 genotyped donors of the cohort, an average of approximately 230,000 unique TCR beta nucleotide sequences were sequenced per donor, approximately 20% of them non-productive. Several DR-DQ haplotypes were treated as single units for association and clustering because of strong linkage in the cohort. Of the 350 to 450 genotyped donors, 81% were placed in the genetic ancestry cluster associated with self-reported Caucasian donors. Alongside the repertoire data, information on donor age, sex, ethnicity and CMV serostatus was compiled. A later genetic analysis took genome-wide SNP genotypes for about 55% of the 666 donors and used that subset as a discovery cohort. Every discovery cohort repertoire had been produced on one sequencing platform. Broad study findings and their caveats: In both the original and validation cohorts, the classifier was reported to diagnose cytomegalovirus status with high specificity and sensitivity. Correlated functional status among segregating V segments might be attributable to linkage disequilibrium, but an unknown experimental factor could not be ruled out. A further reported finding was that TCR beta sequences accurately predicted the HLA-A and HLA-B alleles for most subjects in the first cohort. A later analysis reported that several top co-occurrence clusters appeared linked to parvovirus B19, influenza, CMV and Epstein-Barr virus. A total of 150 to 200 TCR beta chains were listed by the study as associated with cytomegalovirus. A later analysis found that HLA-associated TCR beta chains were more clonally expanded and had lower generation probabilities than equally common non-associated chains. An association between a missense DCLRE1C variant and V-gene and J-gene trimming of TCR beta chains was found in a later genetic analysis and replicated in an independent cohort. According to a later analysis, TCR association rates differed among HLA loci, with DRB1 alleles showing the most associated TCRs and HLA-C alleles showing the fewest. Because the 87-base-pair reads could not distinguish some IMGT-functional V segments, including TRBV6-2 and TRBV6-3, those segments were excluded. The cohort was sequenced for TCR beta chains only, and without alpha or paired-chain data the features that could be detected were limited. At a false discovery rate of 0.05, a later analysis linked 15,000 to 20,000 TCR beta sequences to specific HLA alleles. An earlier analysis of around 540 of the donors showed that most TCR beta V segments appeared in productive rearrangements either about 90% or about 30% of the time, which broadly matched IMGT annotations. Most CMV-associated TCR beta chains appeared to be HLA-restricted in a later analysis, and the HLA associations seemed to be driven largely by CMV exposure. CMV serostatus was the only immune exposure information available for the cohort. A later genetic analysis reported fewer N-insertions in productive TCRs among donors in an Asian-associated ancestry cluster than the roughly 670-donor mean. The sequencing pipeline was judged likely to have produced a cluster of highly shared sequence variants as a technical artifact. When HLA alleles, especially DR and DQ, strongly co-occurred, TCR associations were difficult to assign to individual alleles. Because counts were too low, seventeen rarely observed V segments, including chromosome 9 orphons, were left out of the earlier analysis of roughly 600 of the donors. According to the authors, the approach could potentially be generalized to other disease states and immunological phenotypes. Most TCR sequences were seen in very few donors, while some public TCRs were found in many individuals. In vitro tests confirmed that a few of the cytomegalovirus-associated TCR beta chains recognize cytomegalovirus antigens. Because HLA typing was unavailable for some donors at each locus, only the typed subset was used in association tests. Roughly uniform sequencing depth across donors was assumed in presence/absence analyses, although this assumption may not hold.

Libraries were prepared through the immunoSEQ multiplex PCR assay. The multiplex PCR relied on a mix of 60 forward primers for TCR Vbeta segments and 13 reverse primers for TCR Jbeta segments. The CDR3 region of rearranged TCR beta genes was amplified from genomic DNA with a multiplex PCR assay. The Illumina HiSeq System was used to sequence the amplified TCR beta libraries as 87-base-pair reads. The paper's data handling went like this. In a later analysis, tens of millions of unique TCR beta chains were counted across the 666 repertoires, and approximately 9.9 million of these chains were shared by at least two donors. A nearest-neighbor algorithm error-corrected the raw reads and collapsed the reads into unique sequences, merging closely related sequences to remove PCR and sequencing errors. V, D and J gene segments were assigned by aligning CDR3 sequences to IMGT reference sequences. For a sequence to be retained, a match of at least six nucleotides to both a V gene segment and a J gene segment was required. A rearrangement counted as productive if the CDR3 had no stop codons and remained in frame with V and J, and every other rearrangement counted as non-productive. CDR3 was defined by IMGT convention, running from the second conserved V-encoded cysteine to the conserved J-encoded phenylalanine. The earlier analysis of some 540 of the donors excluded any sequence lacking an unambiguous match to a single V gene segment. An earlier analysis of several hundred of the donors called V segments functional above 56.7% productive rearrangements and segregating when the between-donor standard deviation exceeded 5%. A statistical classification framework was built for diagnosing cytomegalovirus status from the catalog of TCR beta chain sequences. A later analysis assigned V and J genes by comparing TCR nucleotide sequences with IMGT/GENE-DB human TR gene sequences. A later analysis assigned CDR3 sequences and most-parsimonious VDJ recombination scenarios with the TCRdist pipeline. A later analysis defined each TCR beta chain by its CDR3 amino acid sequence plus V-gene family, and excluded reads lacking a unique V-gene family. To address suspected cross-contamination and a sequencing artifact, a later analysis removed 592 highly shared, low-generation-probability nucleotide sequences. In a later analysis, a clonal expansion index for each public chain was calculated from normalized within-repertoire ranks of inferred template counts. In a later analysis, generation probabilities were computed using a VDJ recombination model fitted to out-of-frame rearrangements, and the results were checked against IGoR. In a later analysis, TCR-TCR, TCR-HLA and TCR-CMV co-occurrence was scored with hypergeometric tests, and a repertoire-size bias correction was applied to TCR pairs. To estimate false discovery rates, a later analysis permuted the HLA or CMV assignments 20 times. A later analysis grouped co-occurring TCRs with DBSCAN, adding TCRdist sequence similarity when clustering within HLA-allele-positive subsets. For co-occurrence clustering, repertoires with fewer than 30,000 or more than 120,000 public chains were excluded, along with five repertoires with anomalous nucleotide sharing. TCRdb retrieved this table from immuneACCESS and kept in-frame rearrangements only. Not all clones are present; in checked studies, unresolved V genes account for under half, and no reason is known for the remainder. For V, J and clone size, that table is used; D and trimming come from the DNA. This sample's table contains around 100,000 clones. Together, the top ten hold 3.4% of the sample.

Remarks on this clone: Its target antigen remains unknown.

The cohort comprised approximately 700 healthy bone marrow donors. At the time of sampling, all cohort members were nominally healthy, though unrecorded immune exposures were likely present. The donor tested CMV seronegative and was one of the 352 seronegative cohort members. A peripheral blood sample was collected from each donor, and TCR beta sequencing was performed on peripheral blood mononuclear cells. Genomic DNA was extracted from the blood cell samples with the Qiagen DNeasy Blood Extraction Kit. According to the germline V gene, CDR1 reads SGHRS and CDR2 reads YFSETQ. Between the V and J ends, shortened by 7 bases and 7 bases respectively, the junction contains 15 bases. There are 12 amino acids in the CDR3, from cysteine to phenylalanine inclusive. Only CDR3 DNA remains: 36 bases, in frame from the first base.

The TCR sequence derives from a woman aged 25 to 45 in good health and CMV-seronegative. Sequenced: PBMCs. Recombination connected TRBV5-1 to TRBJ2-7, and the D gene may be TRBD1, 5 bases matching. CDR3 loop: CASLQGRREQYF. The nucleotides read TGCGCCAGCTTGCAGGGCAGGCGGGAGCAGTACTTC.